This T cell receptor beta chain was captured in a study of blood T cell repertoires in COVID-19. Whole-study context: Some COVID-19 samples were acute and others convalescent; all came from the United States, Italy and Spain.

V was cut by 5 bases and J by 4 bases, with 9 bases left in between. The germline V gene encodes CDR1 MDHEN and CDR2 SYDVKM. This CDR3 contains 13 residues. Assay: immunoSEQ multiplex PCR; the TCRdb copy retains only in-frame clones and omits some. The sample has about 39,000 clones, around 80% seen once. This sequence originates from a man in his sixties in a cohort sampled during active COVID-19. Material: peripheral blood. This chain uses TRBV28 with TRBJ1-3; no firm D call. The CDR3 here is CASSQVTGNTIYF. CDR3 nucleotide sequence: TGTGCCAGCAGTCAGGTAACCGGAAACACCATATATTTT.